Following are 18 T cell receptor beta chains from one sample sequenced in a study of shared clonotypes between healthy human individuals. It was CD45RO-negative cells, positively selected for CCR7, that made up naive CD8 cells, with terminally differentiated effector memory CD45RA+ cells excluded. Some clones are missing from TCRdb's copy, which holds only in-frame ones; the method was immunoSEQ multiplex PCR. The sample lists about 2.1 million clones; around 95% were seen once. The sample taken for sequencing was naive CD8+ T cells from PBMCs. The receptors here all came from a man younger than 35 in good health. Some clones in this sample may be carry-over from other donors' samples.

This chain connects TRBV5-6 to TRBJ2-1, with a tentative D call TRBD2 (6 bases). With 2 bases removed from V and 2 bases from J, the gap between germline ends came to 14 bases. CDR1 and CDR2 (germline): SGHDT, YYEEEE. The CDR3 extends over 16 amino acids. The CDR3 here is CASSFGTQGPYNEQFF. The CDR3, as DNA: TGTGCCAGCAGCTTCGGGACTCAGGGACCCTACAATGAGCAGTTCTTC.

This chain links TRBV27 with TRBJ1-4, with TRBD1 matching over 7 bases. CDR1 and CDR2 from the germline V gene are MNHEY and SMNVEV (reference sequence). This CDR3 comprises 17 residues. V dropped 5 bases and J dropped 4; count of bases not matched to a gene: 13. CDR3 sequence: CASSPRPGQAINEKLFF. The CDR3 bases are TGTGCCAGCAGTCCTCGCCCCGGACAGGCGATTAATGAAAAACTGTTTTTT.

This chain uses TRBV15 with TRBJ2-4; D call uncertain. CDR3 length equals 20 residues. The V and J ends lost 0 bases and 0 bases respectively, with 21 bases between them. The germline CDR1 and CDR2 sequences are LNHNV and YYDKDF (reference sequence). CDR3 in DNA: TGTGCCACCAGCAGAGATTCAGGTAGTACGGTATCACTAGCCAAAAACATTCAGTACTTC. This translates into CATSRDSGSTVSLAKNIQYF.

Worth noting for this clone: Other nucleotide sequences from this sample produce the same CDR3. CDR3 sequence (DNA): TGTGCCAGCAGTCTTCGGGGAGATACGCAGTATTTT. It translates to CASSLRGDTQYF. The chain joins TRBV27 to TRBJ2-3; D is possibly TRBD2 (5 bases). The CDR3 consists of 12 residues. Germline V gene data show CDR1 as MNHEY and CDR2 as SMNVEV (reference sequence). With 5 bases removed from V and 5 bases from J, the gap between germline ends came to 8 bases.

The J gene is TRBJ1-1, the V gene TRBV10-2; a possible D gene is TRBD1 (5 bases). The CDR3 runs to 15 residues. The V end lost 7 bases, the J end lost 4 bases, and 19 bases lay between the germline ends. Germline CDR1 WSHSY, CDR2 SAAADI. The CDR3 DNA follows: TGCGCCAGCACGGATAGAGGACAATGGGGCACTGAAGCTTTCTTT. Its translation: CASTDRGQWGTEAFF.

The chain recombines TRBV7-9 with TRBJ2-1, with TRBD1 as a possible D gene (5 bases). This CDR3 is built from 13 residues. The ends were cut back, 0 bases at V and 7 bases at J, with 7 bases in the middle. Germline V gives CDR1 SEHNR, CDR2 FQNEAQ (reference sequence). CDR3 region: CASSLARQNEQFF. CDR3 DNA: TGTGCCAGCAGCTTAGCGCGACAGAATGAGCAGTTCTTC. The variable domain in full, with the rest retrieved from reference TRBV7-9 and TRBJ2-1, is DTGVSQNPRHKITKRGQNVTFRCDPISEHNRLYWYRQTLGQGPEFLTYFQNEAQLEKSRLLSDRFSAERPKGSFSTLEIQRTEQGDSAMYLCASSLARQNEQFFGPGTRLTVL.

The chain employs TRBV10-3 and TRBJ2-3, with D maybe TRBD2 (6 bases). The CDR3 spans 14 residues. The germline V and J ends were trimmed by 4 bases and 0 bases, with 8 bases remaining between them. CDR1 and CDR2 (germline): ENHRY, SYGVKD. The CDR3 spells CAISAAGSTDTQYF. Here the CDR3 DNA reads TGTGCCATCAGTGCCGCGGGAAGCACAGATACGCAGTATTTT.

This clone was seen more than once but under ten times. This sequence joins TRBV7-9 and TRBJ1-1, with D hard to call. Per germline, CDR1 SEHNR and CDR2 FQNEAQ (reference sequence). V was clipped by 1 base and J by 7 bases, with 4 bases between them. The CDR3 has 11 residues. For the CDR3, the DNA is TGTGCCAGCAGCTTAGGGATTGAAGCTTTCTTT. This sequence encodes CASSLGIEAFF. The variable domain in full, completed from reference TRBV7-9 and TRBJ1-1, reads DTGVSQNPRHKITKRGQNVTFRCDPISEHNRLYWYRQTLGQGPEFLTYFQNEAQLEKSRLLSDRFSAERPKGSFSTLEIQRTEQGDSAMYLCASSLGIEAFFGQGTRLTVV.

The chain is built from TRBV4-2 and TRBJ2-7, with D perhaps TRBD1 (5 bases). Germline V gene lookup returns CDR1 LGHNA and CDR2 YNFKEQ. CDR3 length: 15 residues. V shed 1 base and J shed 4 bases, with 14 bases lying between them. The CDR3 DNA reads TGTGCCAGCAGCCAAGGTCGCCAGGGCTCTTACGAGCAGTACTTC. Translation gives CASSQGRQGSYEQYF.

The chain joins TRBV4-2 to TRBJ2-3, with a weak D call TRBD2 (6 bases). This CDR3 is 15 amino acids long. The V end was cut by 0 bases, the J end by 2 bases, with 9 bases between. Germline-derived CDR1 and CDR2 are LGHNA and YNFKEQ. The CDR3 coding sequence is TGTGCCAGCAGCCAAGAAGGGAGGCCCACAGATACGCAGTATTTT. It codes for CASSQEGRPTDTQYF.

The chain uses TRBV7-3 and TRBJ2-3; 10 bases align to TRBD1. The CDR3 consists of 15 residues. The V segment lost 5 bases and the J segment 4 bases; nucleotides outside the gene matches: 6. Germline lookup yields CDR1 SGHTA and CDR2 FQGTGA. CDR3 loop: CASSTGTGVADTQYF. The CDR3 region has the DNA TGTGCCAGCAGCACCGGGACAGGGGTCGCAGATACGCAGTATTTT.

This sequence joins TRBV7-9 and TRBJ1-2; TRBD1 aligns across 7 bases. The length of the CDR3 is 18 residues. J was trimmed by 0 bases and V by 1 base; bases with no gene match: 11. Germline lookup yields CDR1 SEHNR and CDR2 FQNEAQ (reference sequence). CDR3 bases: TGTGCCAGCAGCTTAGAATACCCTGGGCAGGGGGCTAACTATGGCTACACCTTC. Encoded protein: CASSLEYPGQGANYGYTF.

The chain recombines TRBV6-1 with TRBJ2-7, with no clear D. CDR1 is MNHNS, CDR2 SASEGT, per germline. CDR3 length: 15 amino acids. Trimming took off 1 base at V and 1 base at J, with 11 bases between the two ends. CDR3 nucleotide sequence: TGTGCCAGCAGTGAAGGGCTACTTAAATCCTACGAGCAGTACTTC. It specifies CASSEGLLKSYEQYF.

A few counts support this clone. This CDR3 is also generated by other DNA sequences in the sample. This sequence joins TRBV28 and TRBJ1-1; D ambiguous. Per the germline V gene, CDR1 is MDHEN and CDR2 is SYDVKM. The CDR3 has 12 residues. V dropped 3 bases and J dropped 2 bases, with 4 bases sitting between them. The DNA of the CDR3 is TGTGCCAGCAGTTTGTCTAACACTGAAGCTTTCTTT. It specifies CASSLSNTEAFF.

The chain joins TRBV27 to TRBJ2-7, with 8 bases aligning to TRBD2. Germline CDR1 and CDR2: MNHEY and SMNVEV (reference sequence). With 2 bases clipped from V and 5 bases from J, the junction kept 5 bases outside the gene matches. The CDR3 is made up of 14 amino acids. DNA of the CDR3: TGTGCCAGCAGTTTAACGACTAGCGTCCACGAGCAGTACTTC. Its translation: CASSLTTSVHEQYF.

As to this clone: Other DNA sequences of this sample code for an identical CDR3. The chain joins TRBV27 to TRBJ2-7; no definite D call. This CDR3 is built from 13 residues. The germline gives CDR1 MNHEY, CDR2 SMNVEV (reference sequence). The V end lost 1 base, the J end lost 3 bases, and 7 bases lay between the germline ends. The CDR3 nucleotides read TGTGCCAGCAGTTTATATCCGAGCTACGAGCAGTACTTC. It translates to CASSLYPSYEQYF.

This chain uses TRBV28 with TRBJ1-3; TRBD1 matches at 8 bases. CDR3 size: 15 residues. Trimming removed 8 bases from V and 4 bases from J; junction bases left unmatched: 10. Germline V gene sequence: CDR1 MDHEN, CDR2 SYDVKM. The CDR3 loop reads CASSQGRGRGNTIYF. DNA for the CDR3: TGTGCCAGCTCTCAGGGCAGGGGGCGCGGAAACACCATATATTTT. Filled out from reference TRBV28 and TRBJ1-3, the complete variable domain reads DVKVTQSSRYLVKRTGEKVFLECVQDMDHENMFWYRQDPGLGLRLIYFSYDVKMKEKGDIPEGYSVSREKKERFSLILESASTNQTSMYLCASSQGRGRGNTIYFGEGSWLTVV.

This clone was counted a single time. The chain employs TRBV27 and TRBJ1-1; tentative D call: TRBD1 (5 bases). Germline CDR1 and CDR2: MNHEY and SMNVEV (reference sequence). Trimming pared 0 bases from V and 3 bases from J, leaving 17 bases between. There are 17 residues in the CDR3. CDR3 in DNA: TGTGCCAGCAGTTTATCGCGGGGGGTGATGGTGGACACTGAAGCTTTCTTT. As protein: CASSLSRGVMVDTEAFF.